Listed below are T cell receptor beta chains from one sample, sequenced in a study of cytomegalovirus exposure and HLA in healthy donors. Produced via immunoSEQ multiplex PCR; TCRdb's table is partial and in-frame only. The table records approximately 150,000 clones, roughly 79% of them present only once. Sequenced material: PBMCs. Receptor source: a woman in her thirties or forties in good health and CMV-seronegative. CDR3s include the opening cysteine and the closing phenylalanine or tryptophan. A D gene is named only where the DNA matches it firmly. Rows may omit the clone size; those that give it use once, few, many or a size class.

d_call j_call cdr3_length v_call clone_size cdr3_aa cdr3_nt
TRBD2 TRBJ2-7 16 TRBV6-5 - CASSYSASGSTYEQYF TGTGCCAGCAGTTACTCGGCTAGCGGGAGTACCTACGAGCAGTACTTC
- TRBJ2-1 13 TRBV6-6 - CASKGGAGNEQFF TGTGCCAGCAAGGGCGGGGCAGGAAATGAGCAGTTCTTC
TRBD1 TRBJ2-2 15 TRBV4-1 - CASSQRDRATGELFF TGCGCCAGCAGCCAACGAGACAGGGCTACCGGGGAGCTGTTTTTT
TRBD1 TRBJ1-4 16 TRBV7-9 - CASTSGQGATNEKLFF TGTGCCAGCACCTCCGGACAGGGGGCAACTAATGAAAAACTGTTTTTT
TRBD2 TRBJ2-7 15 TRBV9 - CASSVGGRAGYEQYF TGTGCCAGCAGCGTAGGCGGGAGGGCCGGGTACGAGCAGTACTTC
- TRBJ1-1 14 TRBV7-6 - CATRWGGADTEAFF TGTGCCACTCGATGGGGGGGGGCGGACACTGAAGCTTTCTTT
TRBD1 TRBJ2-1 14 TRBV7-2 - CASSLEPGGFEQFF TGTGCCAGCAGCTTAGAGCCAGGGGGCTTTGAGCAGTTCTTC
TRBD2 TRBJ2-1 15 TRBV6-1 once CASSPRLAGYNEQFF TGTGCCAGCAGTCCCAGACTAGCGGGATACAATGAGCAGTTCTTC
- TRBJ1-1 14 TRBV5-4 - CASSLAQMNTEAFF TGTGCCAGCAGCTTGGCCCAAATGAACACTGAAGCTTTCTTT
TRBD2 TRBJ2-5 18 TRBV5-5 - CASSLTGLAGQYQETQYF TGTGCCAGCAGCTTGACGGGACTAGCGGGACAGTACCAAGAGACCCAGTACTTC
TRBD2 TRBJ2-1 13 TRBV29-1 - CSVEETGLGVRFF TGCAGCGTTGAAGAGACGGGACTAGGGGTTCGGTTCTTC
TRBD2 TRBJ2-7 15 TRBV5-1 - CASSLAAGETYEQYF TGCGCCAGCAGCTTGGCGGCGGGAGAAACCTACGAGCAGTACTTC
- TRBJ1-5 13 TRBV19 - CASSGDWEQPQHF TGTGCCAGTAGTGGTGATTGGGAGCAGCCCCAGCATTTT
TRBD1 TRBJ1-1 18 TRBV7-9 - CASSLSTGTGIRNTEAFF TGTGCCAGCAGCTTGTCTACCGGGACAGGCATAAGGAACACTGAAGCTTTCTTT
- TRBJ1-5 14 TRBV2 - CATATDGTDQPQHF TGTGCCACCGCGACAGACGGTACTGATCAGCCCCAGCATTTT
- TRBJ2-1 14 TRBV10-3 - CAISARTAFYEQFF TGTGCCATCAGTGCGCGGACTGCATTTTATGAGCAGTTCTTC
TRBD2 TRBJ2-2 17 TRBV27 - CASRPPGLAENTGELFF TGTGCCAGCAGACCCCCGGGACTAGCGGAAAACACCGGGGAGCTGTTTTTT
- TRBJ2-7 14 TRBV30 - CAWSRGFERYEQYF TGTGCCTGGAGCAGGGGATTTGAGCGCTACGAGCAGTACTTC
- TRBJ2-1 14 TRBV6-5 once CASRHDRLGNEQFF TGTGCCAGCAGACATGACAGGTTGGGGAATGAGCAGTTCTTC
TRBD1 TRBJ1-1 13 TRBV5-1 - CASSEQGADVAFF TGCGCCAGCAGCGAACAGGGGGCAGATGTGGCTTTCTTT
- TRBJ1-1 15 TRBV6-1 - CASSEVGGRNAEAFF TGTGCCAGCAGTGAAGTTGGGGGGAGGAACGCTGAAGCTTTCTTT
TRBD2 TRBJ2-1 15 TRBV6-6 once CASLGLANNNNEQFF TGTGCCAGCCTGGGACTAGCGAACAACAATAATGAGCAGTTCTTC
- TRBJ2-2 12 TRBV9 few CASSVGTGELFF TGTGCCAGCAGCGTCGGGACCGGGGAGCTGTTTTTT
- TRBJ2-3 18 TRBV9 once CASSVAGEGGEGPDTQYF TGTGCCAGCAGCGTAGCTGGGGAGGGGGGAGAGGGACCAGATACGCAGTATTTT
- TRBJ1-1 13 TRBV19 - CANHPRINTEAFF TGTGCCAACCATCCGAGGATCAACACTGAAGCTTTCTTT
- TRBJ2-1 15 TRBV5-4 - CASSPSASEPNEQFF TGTGCCAGCAGCCCGAGCGCTAGCGAACCCAATGAGCAGTTCTTC
- TRBJ1-2 11 TRBV20-1 - CSARSSQGDTF TGCAGTGCTAGGTCGTCCCAAGGGGACACCTTC
- TRBJ2-1 15 TRBV6-1 few CASPPRRDSHNEQFF TGTGCCAGCCCTCCCCGCCGGGACTCCCACAATGAGCAGTTCTTC